The 23 T cell receptor beta chains presented below share a single source sample, sequenced in a study of blood T cells in healthy people across ages. A second roughly 6 to 12 cycle PCR used barcoded and J-beta primers. Via MiXCR, TCRdb re-called the 5' RACE reads, giving one row per CDR3 protein. The repertoire includes hundreds of thousands of distinct CDR3 sequences, roughly three fifths of them detected once, and 20% to 30% sits in the top ten. Sample: blood. The receptors here all came from a man in his forties or fifties in good health.

In its sample, this clonotype was seen a few times. The chain's CDR3 is CASSLWGYGETQYF. CDR3 nucleotides: TGCGCCAGCAGCTTGTGGGGGTACGGAGAGACCCAGTACTTC. This chain links TRBV5-1 with TRBJ2-5; D tentatively reads TRBD1 or TRBD2 (5 bases each). The CDR3 is 14 residues long. Germline loops: CDR1 SGHRS, CDR2 YFSETQ. Between the trimmed V and J ends, which lost 1 base and 4 bases, there was a span of 11 bases. Together with reference TRBV5-1 and TRBJ2-5, the CDR3 gives the full variable domain: KAGVTQTPRYLIKTRGQQVTLSCSPISGHRSVSWYQQTPGQGLQFLFEYFSETQRNKGNFPGRFSGRQFSNSRSEMNVSTLELGDSALYLCASSLWGYGETQYFGPGTRLLVL.

This clonotype showed up just once. The chain combines TRBV5-1 with TRBJ1-1; D gene uncertain. V was pared by 3 bases and J by 8 bases, with 11 bases between. CDR1 SGHRS and CDR2 YFSETQ come from the germline V gene. The CDR3 has 12 amino acids. The chain's CDR3 is CASSWELGEAFF. The CDR3 nucleotides are TGCGCCAGCAGCTGGGAGCTAGGGGAAGCTTTCTTT.

This chain connects TRBV5-1 to TRBJ2-1, with a tentative D call TRBD2 (5 bases). The CDR3 covers 14 residues. In germline, CDR1 is SGHRS, CDR2 YFSETQ. V lost 4 bases and J 9 bases, leaving 17 bases between the germline ends. Written as DNA, the CDR3 is TGCGCCAGCAGCCCGACCTGGACTTCCGGTGAGCAGTTCTTC. Translation: CASSPTWTSGEQFF. Combining the CDR3 with reference TRBV5-1 and TRBJ2-1 gives the whole variable domain KAGVTQTPRYLIKTRGQQVTLSCSPISGHRSVSWYQQTPGQGLQFLFEYFSETQRNKGNFPGRFSGRQFSNSRSEMNVSTLELGDSALYLCASSPTWTSGEQFFGPGTRLTVL.

The chain is built from TRBV10-3 and TRBJ1-2; D gene uncertain. CDR1 ENHRY and CDR2 SYGVKD come from the germline V gene. V lost 4 bases and J lost 5, with 17 bases in between. The CDR3 sequence is 15 residues long. CDR3 nucleotide sequence: TGTGCCATCAGTGTGGGTAGGGCGGAAAGTTATGGCTACACCTTC. Its protein is CAISVGRAESYGYTF.

This clonotype was found once. This chain links TRBV5-1 with TRBJ1-1, with 9 bases aligning to TRBD1. CDR3 length equals 15 residues. Germline V gene data show CDR1 as SGHRS and CDR2 as YFSETQ. J gave up 1 base and V 4 bases, and 5 bases lay outside the gene matches. CDR3 residues: CASSRRTGENTEAFF. CDR3 bases: TGCGCCAGCAGCCGGAGGACAGGGGAGAACACTGAAGCTTTCTTT.

The chain joins TRBV20-1 to TRBJ2-7; 12 nucleotides align to TRBD2. The CDR3 runs to 15 residues. Looked up from germline, CDR1 is DFQATT and CDR2 is SNEGSKA (reference sequence). V lost 0 bases and J lost 6; bases outside the gene matches: 6. The CDR3: CSARDGTSGLVEQYF. The CDR3 DNA is TGCAGTGCTAGAGATGGGACTAGCGGGCTGGTCGAGCAGTACTTC.

On this clonotype: One end of the junction varies from germline; a read error may be responsible. V and J are TRBV25-1 and TRBJ1-2; 10 bases map to TRBD1. The CDR3 totals 13 residues. In germline, CDR1 is MGHDK, CDR2 SYGVNS. CDR3 nucleotide sequence: TGTACCAGCATCGGACAGGGGGACGATGGCTACACCTTC. Amino acids: CTSIGQGDDGYTF.

CDR3 bases: TGTGCCAGCAGTGGACCGGGGCAAGAGACCCAGTACTTC. Translation gives CASSGPGQETQYF. The V and J genes are TRBV27 and TRBJ2-5, with a tentative D call TRBD2 (5 bases). Germline V CDR1 and CDR2: MNHEY, SMNVEV (reference sequence). This CDR3 region has 13 residues. V was cut by 5 bases and J by 2 bases, with 9 bases left in between.

This clonotype was recorded once. The J gene is TRBJ2-6, the V gene TRBV7-6, with 8 nucleotides matching TRBD1. V trimming: 5 bases; J trimming: 0 bases; junction bases outside the gene matches: 3. Germline-derived CDR1 and CDR2 are SGHVS and FNYEAQ. The CDR3 length is 16 residues. CDR3 amino acids: CASSRQGTSGANVLTF. CDR3 bases: TGTGCCAGCAGCCGACAGGGGACCTCTGGGGCCAACGTCCTGACTTTC.

The chain combines TRBV27 with TRBJ2-1; possible D gene TRBD2, 5 bases. The CDR3 contains 13 residues. V was trimmed by 9 bases and J by 0 bases, leaving 9 bases between them. CDR1 is MNHEY and CDR2 is SMNVEV in the germline V gene (reference sequence). CDR3 nucleotides: TGTGCCAGTGCGGGTTCCTCCTACAATGAGCAGTTCTTC. Translation gives CASAGSSYNEQFF.

This chain links TRBV29-1 with TRBJ2-1; 9 nucleotides align to TRBD1. Germline assignment: CDR1 SQVTM and CDR2 ANQGSEA. The CDR3 has 10 residues. The ends lost 7 bases at V and 12 bases at J; junction bases unmatched: 4. The CDR3 region has the DNA TGCAGCGCGCGGACAGGGGTGCAGTTCTTC. Translated: CSARTGVQFF.

The rearrangement joins TRBV27 to TRBJ1-2, with TRBD1 matching over 7 bases. The CDR3 sequence is 13 residues long. Trimming took 6 bases from V and 8 from J; bases not matched to a gene: 9. Germline CDR1 reads MNHEY; CDR2 reads SMNVEV (reference sequence). In DNA form, the CDR3 reads TGTGCCAGCAGCAGAAAGGGGGCGCACGGCTACACCTTC. It yields the protein CASSRKGAHGYTF.

This clonotype has a handful of counts. The chain combines TRBV6-2 or TRBV6-3 with TRBJ2-7, with TRBD2 identical over 10 bases. This CDR3 has 15 residues. V trimming: 5 bases; J trimming: 5 bases; junction bases outside the gene matches: 9. Germline V gives CDR1 MNHEY, CDR2 SVGEGT. This CDR3 is CASSTLAGVTHEQYF. Written as DNA, the CDR3 is TGTGCCAGCAGTACGCTAGCGGGAGTTACCCACGAGCAGTACTTC.

This clonotype was counted only a few times. The CDR3 loop is CASSSIGISSYEQYF. The CDR3 DNA reads TGTGCCAGCAGCTCAATCGGCATAAGCTCCTACGAGCAGTACTTC. The chain links TRBV6-2 or TRBV6-3 to TRBJ2-7; D call uncertain. With 6 bases removed from V and 0 bases from J, the gap between germline ends came to 15 bases. The CDR3 spans 15 residues. Germline V gene sequence: CDR1 MNHEY, CDR2 SVGEGT.

V usage is TRBV12-3 or TRBV12-4 and J usage is TRBJ1-2; TRBD1 matches at 8 bases. Trimming at V came to 5 bases and at J to 8 bases, leaving 13 bases not matched to a gene. The CDR3 has 15 residues. CDR3 loop: CASSPGQGPTRGYTF. The CDR3 DNA reads as TGTGCCAGCAGTCCCGGACAGGGCCCTACTAGAGGCTACACCTTC.

The rearrangement uses TRBV6-5 and TRBJ1-1; D is undetermined. Germline lookup yields CDR1 MNHEY and CDR2 SVGAGI. V dropped 9 bases and J dropped 5 bases, with 7 bases sitting between them. This CDR3 has 10 residues. The CDR3, as DNA: TGTGCCAGTAAGAGAACTGAAGCTTTCTTT. It is translated as CASKRTEAFF.

This chain uses TRBV6-1 with TRBJ1-5, with unresolved D. V was shortened by 6 bases and J by 0 bases, with 18 bases between the two germline ends. CDR1 and CDR2 (germline): MNHNS, SASEGT. The CDR3 has 17 amino acids. The CDR3 region is CASRTSAGVLSNQPQHF. CDR3 in DNA: TGTGCCAGCAGGACGTCGGCCGGTGTGCTTAGCAATCAGCCCCAGCATTTT.

In its sample, this clonotype was seen once. The chain is built from TRBV12-3 or TRBV12-4 and TRBJ2-2, with TRBD2 identical over 9 bases. V shed 4 bases, J shed 7 bases, and the junction held 7 bases outside the gene matches. The CDR3 covers 15 residues. CDR3 protein: CASSCGGRVDGELFF. The CDR3 region has the DNA TGTGCCAGCAGTTGCGGCGGGAGGGTCGACGGGGAGCTGTTTTTT.

This clonotype was picked up a small number of times. This chain uses TRBV12-3 or TRBV12-4 with TRBJ2-7; 7 bases are shared with TRBD1. V shed 4 bases, J shed 4 bases, and the junction held 4 bases outside the gene matches. The CDR3 is made up of 13 amino acids. The CDR3 reads CASSWGQPYEQYF. The CDR3 DNA is TGTGCCAGCAGTTGGGGACAGCCTTACGAGCAGTACTTC.

As regards this clonotype: An end of the junction differs from the germline gene, which may be a read error. The chain carries TRBV18 and TRBJ2-7; D is perhaps TRBD2 (5 bases). CDR1 is KGHSH, CDR2 LQKENI, per germline. The CDR3 consists of 13 residues. CDR3 in DNA: TGTGCCAGCTCACCGGGAGCCTCCTACGAGCGGTACTTC. Translated, it gives CASSPGASYERYF.

The chain recombines TRBV4-1 with TRBJ2-3; possibly TRBD2 for D (5 bases). Germline values: CDR1 MGHRA, CDR2 YSYEKL. The length of the CDR3 is 14 residues. V dropped 3 bases and J dropped 6 bases, with 13 bases sitting between them. CDR3 region: CASSQEDQPDTQYF. The CDR3 nucleotides read TGCGCCAGCAGCCAGGAGGACCAACCTGATACGCAGTATTTT.

The chain has TRBV12-3 or TRBV12-4 and TRBJ2-5, with 8 bases fitting TRBD2. V was pared by 3 bases and J by 3 bases, with 6 bases of the junction left unmatched. This CDR3 contains 15 residues. The CDR3 loop is CASSFGSGVEETQYF. In DNA form, the CDR3 reads TGTGCCAGCAGTTTTGGTAGCGGGGTTGAAGAGACCCAGTACTTC.

The chain couples TRBV27 to TRBJ2-7, with 10 bases matching TRBD2. This CDR3 is built from 14 residues. V trimming: 10 bases; J trimming: 0 bases; junction bases outside the gene matches: 6. CDR1 is MNHEY and CDR2 is SMNVEV in the germline V gene (reference sequence). The CDR3 loop is CATSLAGHSYEQYF. DNA of the CDR3: TGTGCCACCTCACTAGCGGGGCACTCCTACGAGCAGTACTTC.